This entry is about one T cell receptor (beta chain). Antigen specificity is unknown. J lost 3 bases, V lost 5 bases, and 6 bases had no gene match. CDR1 and CDR2 (germline): MNHNS, SASEGT. The CDR3 spans 15 residues. This sample stems from a study of vaccination and CD4 T cells after COVID-19. The study sequenced cultured CD4+ T cell DNA using the Oncomine TCR Beta short-read assay. Genomic DNA was taken out of cultured CD4+ T cells by extraction. Using its own MiXCR run on the PCR reads, TCRdb lists one record per CDR3 protein. This sample yields about 11,000 distinct CDR3 sequences, of which approximately 31% are seen a single time; about 15% belongs to the top ten. Sample treatment: roughly 10-day PBMC culture with coronavirus spike peptide pools or control peptides (ViraFEST assay). The unexposed donor gave CD4+ T cells before the COVID-19 pandemic (2011-2018). Using peptide pools, antigen-specific T cells were expanded in ViraFEST before TCRs were sequenced.

The sequence was collected from a human donor in good health. The V gene is TRBV6-1, the J gene TRBJ1-5; 8 bases are shared with TRBD1. Sequenced: CD4+ T cells from blood, cultured in vitro. This CDR3 is CASSPKTGVNQPQHF. CDR3 bases: TGTGCCAGCAGTCCTAAGACAGGGGTCAATCAGCCCCAGCATTTT.